A selection of T cell receptor beta chains follows, all from one sample in a study of long-term antiretroviral therapy in people with HIV. Profiling relied on immunoSEQ multiplex PCR, and the TCRdb table lists in-frame clones only, not all of them. The sample has about 20,000 clones, about nine tenths seen once; the top ten hold 7.5% to 9.5%. This specimen consisted of unsorted PBMCs, obtained approximately 4.4 years before starting antiretroviral therapy. These receptors were taken from a woman aged 25-40 years with HIV. Both conserved end residues are part of each CDR3. Each record gives: V gene, J gene, D gene, CDR3 length, clone size, CDR3 protein, CDR3 DNA. A D gene is named only where the DNA matches it firmly. Where a row states a size, it is once, few, many or the class of an expanded clone; other rows omit it.

TRBV21-1	TRBJ1-3	NA	16	NA	CASIIPGAQAGNTIYF	TGTGCCAGCATCATCCCGGGGGCGCAGGCTGGAAACACCATATATTTT
TRBV10-3	TRBJ2-5	TRBD2	17	NA	CAISESGLAGERETQYF	TGTGCCATCAGTGAGTCGGGGCTAGCGGGGGAGAGGGAGACCCAGTACTTC
TRBV25-1	TRBJ1-3	NA	15	once	CASSEPQHSGNTIYF	TGTGCCAGCAGTGAACCTCAACACTCTGGAAACACCATATATTTT
TRBV5-6	TRBJ1-1	NA	15	NA	CASSPDVQGNTEAFF	TGTGCCAGCAGCCCCGACGTACAGGGGAACACTGAAGCTTTCTTT
TRBV6-5	TRBJ1-2	NA	14	NA	CASSYWGGLYGYTF	TGTGCCAGCAGTTATTGGGGGGGTCTCTATGGCTACACCTTC
TRBV19	TRBJ2-7	TRBD2	14	once	CASSTGEGRYEQYF	TGTGCCAGCTCGACGGGGGAGGGGAGGTACGAGCAGTACTTC
TRBV7-9	TRBJ1-5	NA	14	NA	CASSETGSNQPQHF	TGTGCCAGCAGCGAGACAGGAAGCAATCAGCCCCAGCATTTT
TRBV25-1	TRBJ1-2	TRBD1	18	NA	CASSSTTPTGQAAYGYTF	TGTGCCAGCAGCTCAACAACGCCAACGGGACAGGCGGCGTATGGCTACACCTTC
TRBV4-1	TRBJ1-2	TRBD1	16	NA	CASSNREGANFRGYTF	TGCGCCAGCAGCAACAGGGAGGGGGCGAATTTTCGTGGCTACACCTTC
TRBV7-9	TRBJ1-6	TRBD1	14	NA	CASSAQGINSPLHF	TGTGCCAGCAGCGCACAGGGGATCAATTCACCCCTCCACTTT
TRBV9	TRBJ2-3	NA	15	NA	CASSVGGGGTDTQYF	TGTGCCAGCAGCGTAGGAGGGGGTGGTACAGATACGCAGTATTTT
TRBV9	TRBJ2-7	NA	15	NA	CASSVGSLGGSEQYF	TGTGCCAGCAGCGTAGGGAGCCTAGGAGGGAGCGAGCAGTACTTC
TRBV2	TRBJ1-6	NA	18	NA	CASSEGNPWGGGGSPLHF	TGTGCCAGCAGTGAAGGGAACCCTTGGGGAGGGGGTGGTTCACCCCTCCACTTT
TRBV23-1	TRBJ2-2	NA	15	NA	CASSQGPKNTGELFF	TGCGCCAGCAGTCAGGGACCAAAAAACACCGGGGAGCTGTTTTTT
TRBV10-2	TRBJ1-1	NA	17	NA	CASSESRGVNLNTEAFF	TGCGCCAGCAGTGAGTCCCGGGGCGTCAACTTGAACACTGAAGCTTTCTTT
TRBV5-6	TRBJ2-1	NA	16	few	CASSLGYQVSHNEQFF	TGTGCCAGCAGCTTAGGGTACCAGGTCTCCCACAATGAGCAGTTCTTC
TRBV7-9	TRBJ1-2	TRBD1	15	NA	CASSLAGQGARGYTF	TGTGCCAGCAGCTTAGCGGGACAGGGGGCGCGTGGCTACACCTTC
TRBV19	TRBJ1-4	TRBD1	15	NA	CASSMEGQGLEKLFF	TGTGCCAGTAGTATGGAGGGACAGGGGCTCGAAAAACTGTTTTTT
TRBV27	TRBJ1-2	NA	14	NA	CASSSQGSRGGYTF	TGTGCCAGCAGTTCACAGGGCTCCCGGGGAGGCTACACCTTC
TRBV7-2	TRBJ2-7	NA	12	NA	CASSLSVSEQYF	TGTGCCAGCAGCTTATCGGTCTCCGAGCAGTACTTC
TRBV15	TRBJ2-1	TRBD2	18	NA	CATSRERLAGFSYNEQFF	TGTGCCACCAGCAGAGAACGACTAGCGGGGTTCTCCTACAATGAGCAGTTCTTC
TRBV30	TRBJ1-2	NA	14	NA	CAWTLPGIYRGYTF	TGTGCCTGGACCCTCCCCGGGATCTATCGGGGCTACACCTTC
TRBV30	TRBJ1-3	NA	12	once	CAWKGMGDTIYF	TGTGCCTGGAAAGGGATGGGAGACACCATATATTTT
TRBV11-2	TRBJ1-1	NA	15	NA	CASSLDPGAHTEAFF	TGTGCCAGCAGCTTAGACCCGGGGGCACACACTGAAGCTTTCTTT
TRBV23-1	TRBJ1-2	NA	16	NA	CASSQSPGNYNYGYTF	TGCGCCAGCAGTCAATCACCCGGTAATTACAACTATGGCTACACCTTC
TRBV11-2	TRBJ2-1	NA	14	NA	CASSSGAFRNEQFF	TGTGCCAGCAGCAGTGGGGCGTTTCGGAATGAGCAGTTCTTC
TRBV12-5	TRBJ2-2	NA	13	NA	CASARSNTGELFF	TGTGCTAGTGCCAGATCCAACACCGGGGAGCTGTTTTTT
TRBV7-2	TRBJ2-7	TRBD1	14	NA	CASRNPGQGEEQYF	TGTGCCAGCCGGAACCCGGGACAGGGAGAAGAGCAGTACTTC
TRBV5-6	TRBJ2-7	NA	14	NA	CASSLEYFSYEQYF	TGTGCCAGCAGCTTGGAATACTTTTCCTACGAGCAGTACTTC
TRBV7-9	TRBJ2-7	NA	11	NA	CASSFTREQYF	TGTGCCAGCAGCTTTACGAGAGAGCAGTACTTC
TRBV7-9	TRBJ2-3	TRBD1	16	NA	CASSGVDRETQDTQYF	TGTGCCAGCAGCGGTGTTGACAGGGAGACCCAGGATACGCAGTATTTT
TRBV15	TRBJ2-7	NA	15	NA	CATSRDPQGDYEQYF	TGTGCCACCAGCAGAGATCCCCAAGGGGACTACGAGCAGTACTTC
TRBV28	TRBJ2-3	NA	15	NA	CASSAFDVPTDTQYF	TGTGCCAGCAGCGCGTTCGACGTACCTACAGATACGCAGTATTTT
TRBV10-1	TRBJ1-1	NA	16	NA	CASSELMTYSGTEAFF	TGCGCCAGCAGTGAGTTGATGACCTATTCGGGAACTGAAGCTTTCTTT
TRBV6-4	TRBJ2-7	TRBD1	13	NA	CASRPGQGSEQYF	TGTGCCAGCAGGCCGGGACAGGGCTCCGAGCAGTACTTC
TRBV4-3	TRBJ2-2	NA	17	NA	CASSPEAGGLNTGELFF	TGCGCCAGCAGCCCTGAAGCAGGGGGGTTGAACACCGGGGAGCTGTTTTTT
TRBV5-1	TRBJ1-1	TRBD1	14	NA	CASSSGTGWTEAFF	TGCGCCAGCAGCTCCGGGACAGGGTGGACTGAAGCTTTCTTT
TRBV4-1	TRBJ2-5	TRBD2	18	NA	CASSRGLAGGQTQETQYF	TGCGCCAGCAGCCGGGGACTAGCGGGGGGCCAGACTCAAGAGACCCAGTACTTC
TRBV5-1	TRBJ1-1	NA	15	NA	CASSLTLDPNTEAFF	TGCGCCAGCAGCTTGACGCTGGACCCGAACACTGAAGCTTTCTTT
TRBV29-1	TRBJ1-1	NA	14	NA	CSAHGQGVNTEAFF	TGCAGCGCCCACGGGCAGGGAGTGAACACTGAAGCTTTCTTT
TRBV27	TRBJ2-2	NA	15	NA	CASSLGGAWAGELFF	TGTGCCAGCAGTTTAGGCGGGGCTTGGGCCGGGGAGCTGTTTTTT
TRBV7-8	TRBJ1-2	NA	13	NA	CASSLFLRDGYTF	TGTGCCAGCAGCTTATTCCTTCGGGATGGCTACACCTTC
TRBV7-2	TRBJ2-1	NA	12	NA	CASSWDPYEQFF	TGTGCCAGCAGCTGGGACCCCTATGAGCAGTTCTTC
TRBV2	TRBJ1-1	NA	12	NA	CASRILDREAFF	TGTGCCAGCAGAATTTTGGACCGGGAAGCTTTCTTT
TRBV10-3	TRBJ2-3	TRBD1	13	NA	CAISGGTADTQYF	TGTGCCATCAGTGGGGGGACAGCAGATACGCAGTATTTT
TRBV6-5	TRBJ2-1	NA	14	once	CASSNPGSGNEQFF	TGTGCCAGCAGTAACCCGGGATCTGGGAATGAGCAGTTCTTC
TRBV4-3	TRBJ1-5	NA	15	NA	CASSPTLRGGGPQHF	TGCGCCAGCAGCCCGACCCTCAGAGGAGGAGGGCCCCAGCATTTT